The clone carrying this TCR beta chain occurred many times. The antigen is unknown. Germline CDR1 is SQVTM and CDR2 is ANQGSEA. V was pared by 7 bases and J by 0 bases, with 7 bases of the junction left unmatched. The CDR3 is 14 amino acids. The sample comes from a study of T-cell reconstitution after alpha-beta-depleted transplantation in children. Broader study findings: Once a year had passed after transplant, T-cell counts and diversity came mostly from newly produced T cells.

Unique molecular identifiers featured in how the TCRbeta library was prepared. TCRdb re-called the PCR reads through MiXCR, storing one row per CDR3 protein. The table has tens of thousands of distinct CDR3 sequences, over 4.5% seen once. This chain joins TRBV29-1 and TRBJ2-3; 7 bases agree with TRBD2. The sequences come from PBMCs, mostly from graft donor cells, collected 180 days after TCRalphabeta/CD19-depleted stem cell transplant. This sequence was found in a boy under two years old who had a stem cell transplant for acute myeloid leukemia, so the T cells may come from the graft donor. The chain's CDR3 is CSDTPGLSTDTQYF. CDR3 DNA: TGCAGCGATACTCCGGGACTAAGCACAGATACGCAGTATTTT.